One and the same sample provided the 18 T cell receptor beta chains below, sequenced in a study of shared clonotypes between healthy human individuals. Profiled with immunoSEQ multiplex PCR; TCRdb holds only in-frame clones, not every one. The table includes roughly 2 million clones, 85% to 95% detected once. Material for sequencing was naive CD4+ T cells sorted from blood. Regarding subset: CD45RA+ positively selected. The source is a man in his late teens or twenties in good health.

The chain uses TRBV6-6 and TRBJ2-7; 9 bases fit TRBD1. The CDR3 is made up of 13 amino acids. Germline values: CDR1 MNHNY, CDR2 SVGAGI (reference sequence). With V trimmed by 6 bases and J by 6 bases, 6 bases remained unmatched. CDR3 coding DNA: TGTGCCAGCAGGTCACAGGGGGCTGGCGAGCAGTACTTC. Translation: CASRSQGAGEQYF.

V is TRBV6-1 and J is TRBJ2-2; D is perhaps TRBD1 (7 bases). This CDR3 is 15 amino acids long. The V and J ends lost 2 bases and 7 bases respectively, with 14 bases between them. Germline loops: CDR1 MNHNS, CDR2 SASEGT. DNA of the CDR3: TGTGCCAGCAGTGAAAACAGGGGAGGTGGCGGGGAGCTGTTTTTT. It translates to CASSENRGGGGELFF.

The chain combines TRBV2 with TRBJ1-3; tentatively, D is TRBD1 (6 bases). CDR1 and CDR2 from the germline V gene are SNHLY and FYNNEI. V lost 5 bases and J lost 2, with 7 bases in between. The CDR3 contains 13 residues. CDR3 loop: CASSRQAGNTIYF. The CDR3 DNA is TGTGCCAGCAGTAGACAGGCTGGAAACACCATATATTTT.

The chain combines TRBV10-3 with TRBJ2-3, with TRBD2 identical over 10 bases. The junction had 5 bases not matched to a gene; V was cut back by 3 bases and J by 2 bases. The germline V gene encodes CDR1 ENHRY and CDR2 SYGVKD. The CDR3 has 16 amino acids. CDR3 DNA: TGTGCCATCAGTGACCAACTAGCGGGGCCCACAGATACGCAGTATTTT. The encoded protein is CAISDQLAGPTDTQYF.

This clone was detected only once. A much larger clone differs from this one at a single base, so this may be a read error. J is TRBJ2-1 and V is TRBV18; D gene uncertain. This CDR3 has 14 amino acids. Germline CDR1 reads KGHSH; CDR2 reads LQKENI. The CDR3 nucleotides read TGTGCCAGCTCACCACCAGCCGCGAACAATGTGCAGTTCTTC. It specifies CASSPPAANNVQFF.

A remark on this clone: Additional DNA sequences in this sample encode the identical CDR3. V is TRBV28 and J is TRBJ2-4, with 7 bases matching TRBD2. This CDR3 is 14 amino acids long. The V and J ends lost 6 bases and 1 base, in that order; junction bases with no gene match: 3. The germline V gene has CDR1 MDHEN and CDR2 SYDVKM. CDR3 in amino acids: CASSRSGAKNIQYF. CDR3 sequence (DNA): TGTGCCAGCAGCCGTAGCGGGGCCAAAAACATTCAGTACTTC.

This clone came up once. The rearrangement uses TRBV7-9 and TRBJ2-1; 15 bases fit TRBD2. CDR1 and CDR2 (germline): SEHNR, FQNEAQ (reference sequence). J lost 7 bases, V lost 5 bases, and 3 bases had no gene match. The CDR3 length is 15 residues. DNA for the CDR3: TGTGCCAGCAGCCAGGGGACTAGCGGGGGGAATGAGCAGTTCTTC. This sequence encodes CASSQGTSGGNEQFF.

This clone was recorded once. The rearrangement joins TRBV11-2 to TRBJ1-3; TRBD1 matches at 8 bases. Trimming removed 4 bases from V and 1 base from J; junction bases left unmatched: 9. Looked up from germline, CDR1 is SGHAT and CDR2 is FQNNGV. The CDR3 length is 17 residues. CDR3: CASSYPGTGLSGNTIYF. The CDR3 nucleotides are TGTGCCAGCAGCTACCCCGGGACAGGCCTTTCTGGAAACACCATATATTTT. Variable domain in full (rest from reference TRBV11-2 and TRBJ1-3): EAGVAQSPRYKIIEKRQSVAFWCNPISGHATLYWYQQILGQGPKLLIQFQNNGVVDDSQLPKDRFSAERLKGVDSTLKIQPAKLEDSAVYLCASSYPGTGLSGNTIYFGEGSWLTVV.

V gene TRBV9 combines with J gene TRBJ2-6; maybe TRBD2 (5 bases). This CDR3 has 14 amino acids. V shed 3 bases and J shed 1 base, with 5 bases lying between them. Germline values: CDR1 SGDLS, CDR2 YYNGEE. CDR3 nucleotides: TGTGCCAGCAGCGGACTATCTGGGGCCAACGTCCTGACTTTC. It specifies CASSGLSGANVLTF.

This chain joins TRBV6-1 and TRBJ1-5; 7 bases align to TRBD1. Germline V lookup: CDR1 MNHNS, CDR2 SASEGT. V shed 1 base and J 9 bases; nucleotides not matched to a gene: 3. The CDR3 length is 13 residues. The CDR3 spells CASSEDPGGPQHF. The CDR3 DNA is TGTGCCAGCAGTGAAGACCCAGGGGGGCCCCAGCATTTT.

This rearrangement joins TRBV10-3 to TRBJ1-4; D unresolved. V dropped 4 bases and J dropped 4 bases, with 4 bases sitting between them. Germline CDR1 is ENHRY and CDR2 is SYGVKD. The CDR3 has 12 amino acids. The CDR3: CAISVGNEKLFF. The CDR3 DNA sequence: TGTGCCATCAGTGTTGGTAATGAAAAACTGTTTTTT.

This rearrangement joins TRBV6-1 to TRBJ1-2; TRBD1 matches 8 bases. The trim removed 2 bases at V and 2 bases at J, leaving 13 bases unmatched. This CDR3 region has 18 residues. The V gene's germline CDR1 is MNHNS and CDR2 SASEGT. Written as DNA, the CDR3 is TGTGCCAGCAGTGAACAGTTCGGACAGGGCGGGAGAAACTATGGCTACACCTTC. As protein: CASSEQFGQGGRNYGYTF.

The gene calls are TRBV29-1 and TRBJ2-5; 11 bases are a match to TRBD2. CDR1 and CDR2 (germline): SQVTM, ANQGSEA. This CDR3 has 15 residues. V dropped 4 bases and J dropped 2; count of bases not matched to a gene: 6. The CDR3 DNA reads as TGCAGCGTTGGACTAGCGGGAACTCCTCAAGAGACCCAGTACTTC. Its translation is CSVGLAGTPQETQYF.

The chain is built from TRBV5-1 and TRBJ2-7, with 8 positions matching TRBD2. This CDR3 is 16 amino acids long. V lost 4 bases, J lost 4 bases, and 13 bases stayed unmatched. Looked up from germline, CDR1 is SGHRS and CDR2 is YFSETQ. The CDR3 coding sequence is TGCGCCAGCAGCCCCAGCCCAGCGGGAGTAACTTACGAGCAGTACTTC. It codes for CASSPSPAGVTYEQYF.

V and J are TRBV11-3 and TRBJ1-1; no clear D. V shed 6 bases and J shed 10 bases, with 15 bases lying between them. Germline loops: CDR1 SGHNT, CDR2 YENEEA. This CDR3 comprises 12 residues. CDR3 coding DNA: TGTGCCAGCAGTCAAGAGGCCGGGAGAGCTTTCTTT. It yields the protein CASSQEAGRAFF. Full variable domain (missing parts from reference TRBV11-3 and TRBJ1-1): EAGVVQSPRYKIIEKKQPVAFWCNPISGHNTLYWYLQNLGQGPELLIRYENEEAVDDSQLPKDRFSAERLKGVDSTLKIQPAELGDSAVYLCASSQEAGRAFFGQGTRLTVV.

The chain combines TRBV18 with TRBJ2-2, with 7 bases that match TRBD2. Germline trimming cut 3 bases from V and 4 bases from J; bases unmatched to any gene: 5. Germline V CDR1 and CDR2: KGHSH, LQKENI. The CDR3 has 15 amino acids. The CDR3 region is CASSPSPGGTGELFF. The CDR3 DNA reads as TGTGCCAGCTCACCTTCACCGGGGGGCACCGGGGAGCTGTTTTTT. Together with reference TRBV18 and TRBJ2-2, the CDR3 gives the full variable domain: NAGVMQNPRHLVRRRGQEARLRCSPMKGHSHVYWYRQLPEEGLKFMVYLQKENIIDESGMPKERFSAEFPKEGPSILRIQQVVRGDSAAYFCASSPSPGGTGELFFGEGSRLTVL.

The chain uses TRBV5-1 and TRBJ2-5; TRBD1 might be the D (6 bases). Trimming took off 5 bases at V and 1 base at J, with 15 bases between the two ends. From germline, CDR1 is SGHRS and CDR2 YFSETQ. CDR3 length: 15 residues. CDR3 sequence: CASRSLGGTQETQYF. The CDR3, as DNA: TGCGCCAGCAGATCCCTAGGGGGAACCCAAGAGACCCAGTACTTC.

The chain's CDR3 is CASSADRGNYGYTF. The CDR3 DNA reads as TGTGCCAGTAGTGCGGACAGGGGAAACTATGGCTACACCTTC. This chain connects TRBV19 to TRBJ1-2, with TRBD1 identical over 9 bases. Germline CDR1 reads LNHDA; CDR2 reads SQIVND (reference sequence). J was trimmed by 2 bases and V by 5 bases; bases with no gene match: 3. The CDR3 consists of 14 residues.